The sequence of this T cell receptor (beta chain) was determined in a study of vaccination and CD4 T cells after COVID-19. Study-level background: Overlapping peptides of the spike proteins of SARS-CoV-2, HCoV-NL63, HCoV-OC43 and HCoV-229E were used for cell stimulation.

CDR3 length equals 14 residues. The ends were cut back, 5 bases at V and 5 bases at J, with 15 bases in the middle. Cultured CD4+ T-cell DNA underwent Oncomine TCR Beta short-read sequencing. Genomic DNA was isolated from CD4+ T cells that had been cultured. Via MiXCR, TCRdb re-called the PCR reads, giving one row per CDR3 protein. The data contain 8,000 to 9,500 distinct CDR3 sequences, about 35% of them singletons. Stated treatment: roughly 11-day PBMC culture with coronavirus spike peptide pools or control peptides (ViraFEST assay). CD4+ T cells of the unexposed donor were collected before the COVID-19 pandemic (2011-2018). With peptide pools, ViraFEST first expanded antigen-specific T cells and afterwards sequenced their TCRs. Cultures got half-medium changes with IL-2 on days 3 and 7. Study results and limitations: Spike mono-reactivity was evident in 304 of the 307 vaccine-specific clones derived from convalescent patients.

A few counts support this clonotype. Its cognate antigen is unknown. Sequenced input: CD4+ T cells from blood, cultured in vitro. The J gene is TRBJ1-2, the V gene TRBV12-3 or TRBV12-4; the D gene is possibly TRBD1 (6 bases). This clonotype was obtained from a human donor in good health. The CDR3 spells CASSPNRQVYGYTF. The CDR3 DNA is TGTGCCAGCAGTCCTAACCGACAGGTTTATGGCTACACCTTC.